Below, one TCR beta chain is given with its context. RNA, once extracted, was reverse transcribed into cDNA for use as the sequencing template. The data were produced by immunoSEQ multiplex PCR, yet TCRdb's version contains in-frame clones alone and is incomplete. Here the sample spans roughly 130,000 clones, roughly 61% being singletons. This record belongs to a study of CD8+ T cells in alopecia areata. Alopecia areata patients gave lesional scalp punch biopsies and peripheral blood samples. This clonotype was sampled from a human donor with alopecia areata. The input for sequencing was CD4+ T cells sorted from blood, taken at week 0.

The CDR3 sequence is CSVVLAGGSTGELFF. In DNA form, the CDR3 reads TGCAGCGTTGTACTAGCGGGGGGGAGCACCGGGGAGCTGTTTTTT. This rearrangement joins TRBV29-1 to TRBJ2-2; 13 positions match TRBD2. V shed 4 bases, J shed 4 bases, and the junction held 3 bases outside the gene matches. This CDR3 spans 15 amino acids. Germline CDR1 and CDR2: SQVTM and ANQGSEA.